The clone carrying this T cell receptor (beta chain) turned up a few times. Its antigen is as yet unknown. The record originates from a study of T cell repertoires in cytomegalovirus infection. For the study at large: Public TCR beta signatures marked donors with CMV infection and the matching HLA. Points from the study as a whole: HLA-C-restricted CMV-specific TCR beta clonotypes prevailed in the ex vivo response. Adding up the frequency of public TCR beta families identified people who carried CMV plus the relevant HLA.

TCRdb used MiXCR to reprocess the reads, holding one entry per CDR3 protein. The table records approximately 250,000 distinct CDR3 sequences, around 9% of them present only once. The CDR3 has 13 amino acids. Germline V CDR1 and CDR2: GTSNPN, SVGIG (reference sequence). V lost 7 bases, J lost 4 bases, and 13 bases lay in between. The V gene is TRBV30, the J gene TRBJ1-4; D is unresolved. The source of this sequence is a human donor in good health (CMV status not recorded). Some clones in this sample may be carry-over from other donors' samples. The specimen was PBMCs. The CDR3 spells CASLAEYNEKLFF. The CDR3 region has the DNA TGTGCCTCCCTGGCGGAATATAATGAAAAACTGTTTTTT. Drawing the rest from reference TRBV30 and TRBJ1-4, the complete variable domain is SQTIHQWPATLVQPVGSPLSLECTVEGTSNPNLYWYRQAAGRGLQLLFYSVGIGQISSEVPQNLSASRPQDRQFILSSKKLLLSDSGFYLCASLAEYNEKLFFGSGTQLSVL.